This TCR beta chain was retrieved from a study of early T cells in non-severe SARS-CoV-2 infection. The CDR3 extends over 13 amino acids. Trimming took 5 bases from V and 4 from J, leaving 11 bases between them. This clonotype was seen more than once but under ten times. The TCR library protocol attached unique molecular identifiers to the individual cDNA molecules. Each CDR3 protein gets one entry after TCRdb re-called the 5' RACE reads with MiXCR. The table lists roughly 80,000 distinct CDR3 sequences, over 12% of them singletons, with roughly 3% in the top ten. Sequencing used whole blood. This sequence joins TRBV12-3 or TRBV12-4 and TRBJ1-2; D gene unclear. The receptor was isolated from an adult who was a healthcare worker with PCR-confirmed SARS-CoV-2 infection or an uninfected control (not recorded which). The CDR3 DNA reads TGTGCCAGCAGTCCCCGTGGGATCTATGGCTACACCTTC. This sequence encodes CASSPRGIYGYTF.